This TCR beta chain was sequenced for a study of T cell changes during pregnancy in multiple sclerosis. Profiling relied on immunoSEQ multiplex PCR, and the TCRdb table lists in-frame clones only, not all of them. Of approximately 99,000 clones listed, approximately 93% are singletons. Germline assignment: CDR1 LGHNA and CDR2 YNFKEQ. The V end was cut by 0 bases, the J end by 4 bases, with 13 bases between. The CDR3 length is 15 residues. This chain uses TRBV4-2 with TRBJ2-7, with D maybe TRBD1 (5 bases). The clonotype originates from a female donor with multiple sclerosis, enrolled in a pregnancy study. The sequencing used peripheral blood, collected after pregnancy. Written as DNA, the CDR3 is TGTGCCAGCAGCCAAGAAAGGGGCCAGTTATACGAGCAGTACTTC. This translates into CASSQERGQLYEQYF.